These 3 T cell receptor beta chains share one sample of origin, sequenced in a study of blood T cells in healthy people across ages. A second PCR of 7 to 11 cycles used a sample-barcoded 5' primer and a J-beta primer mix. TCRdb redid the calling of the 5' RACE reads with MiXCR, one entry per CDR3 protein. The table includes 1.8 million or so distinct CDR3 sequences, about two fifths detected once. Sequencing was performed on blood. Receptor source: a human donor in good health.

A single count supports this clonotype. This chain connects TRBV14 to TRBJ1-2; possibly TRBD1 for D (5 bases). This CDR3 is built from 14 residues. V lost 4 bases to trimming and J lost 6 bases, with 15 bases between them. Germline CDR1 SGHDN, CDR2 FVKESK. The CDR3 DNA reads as TGTGCCAGCAGCCTGGCCGGGGGGTATGATGGCTACACCTTC. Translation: CASSLAGGYDGYTF.

CDR3 in amino acids: CASSYVGANYGYTF. CDR3 bases: TGTGCCAGCAGCTACGTAGGAGCTAACTATGGCTACACCTTC. The genes are TRBV7-9 and TRBJ1-2; no definite D call. CDR3 length equals 14 residues. Trimming removed 4 bases from V and 0 bases from J, with 9 bases in between. Germline CDR1 reads SEHNR; CDR2 reads FQNEAQ (reference sequence).

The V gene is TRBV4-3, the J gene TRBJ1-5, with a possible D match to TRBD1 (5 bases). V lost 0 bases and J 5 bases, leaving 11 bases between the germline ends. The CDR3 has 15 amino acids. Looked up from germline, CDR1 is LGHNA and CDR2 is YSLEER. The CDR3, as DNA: TGCGCCAGCAGCCAAGACTTACGGGGGGATCAGCCCCAGCATTTT. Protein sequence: CASSQDLRGDQPQHF.